The present entry profiles one TCR beta chain with its context. Its target is unknown. The sample comes from a study of CD8 T cells in ankylosing spondylitis. TCRdb recomputed calls from the 5' RACE reads with MiXCR, one row per CDR3 protein. This table holds about 700,000 distinct CDR3 sequences, around 17% found once. Study-level findings and limits: Typical of ankylosing spondylitis blood, it appeared, was a TCR beta motif of eight highly homologous variants.

Trimming took 6 bases from V and 6 from J, leaving 15 bases between them. There are 15 residues in the CDR3. This TCR came from a male donor with ankylosing spondylitis. Sequenced input: blood, either unsorted or a sorted T cell fraction (not recorded which). This sequence joins TRBV12-3 or TRBV12-4 and TRBJ1-6; maybe TRBD1 (5 bases). The CDR3 is CASSQTGQINSPLHF. Here the CDR3 DNA reads TGTGCCAGCAGCCAAACGGGGCAGATTAATTCACCCCTCCACTTT.